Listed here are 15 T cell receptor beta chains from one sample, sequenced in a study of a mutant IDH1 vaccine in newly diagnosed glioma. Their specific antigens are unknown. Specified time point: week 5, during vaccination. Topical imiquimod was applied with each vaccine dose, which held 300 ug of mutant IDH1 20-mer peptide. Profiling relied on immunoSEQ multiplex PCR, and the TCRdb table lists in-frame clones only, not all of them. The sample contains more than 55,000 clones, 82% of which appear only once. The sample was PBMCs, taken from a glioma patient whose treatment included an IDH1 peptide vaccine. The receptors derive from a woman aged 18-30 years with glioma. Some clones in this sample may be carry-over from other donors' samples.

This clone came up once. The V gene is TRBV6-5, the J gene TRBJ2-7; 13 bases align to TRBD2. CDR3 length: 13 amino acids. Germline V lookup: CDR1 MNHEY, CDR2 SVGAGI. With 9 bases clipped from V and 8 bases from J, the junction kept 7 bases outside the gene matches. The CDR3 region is CASSAGLAGKQYF. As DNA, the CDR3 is TGTGCCAGTTCCGCGGGACTAGCGGGAAAGCAGTACTTC.

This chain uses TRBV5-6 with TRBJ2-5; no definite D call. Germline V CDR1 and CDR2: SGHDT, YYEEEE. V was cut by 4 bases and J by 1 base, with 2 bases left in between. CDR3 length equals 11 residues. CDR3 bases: TGTGCCAGCAGCACCCAAGAGACCCAGTACTTC. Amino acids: CASSTQETQYF.

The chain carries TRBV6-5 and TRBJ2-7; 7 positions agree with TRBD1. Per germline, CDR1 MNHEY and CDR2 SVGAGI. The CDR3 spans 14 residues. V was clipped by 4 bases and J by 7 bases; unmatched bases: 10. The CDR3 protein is CASSCAAGGWEQYF. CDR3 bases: TGTGCCAGCAGTTGCGCGGCAGGGGGTTGGGAGCAGTACTTC.

The CDR3 coding sequence is TGTGCCTGGAGTGTATCACCTGAAGCTTTCTTT. Its translation is CAWSVSPEAFF. The J gene is TRBJ1-1, the V gene TRBV30; D ambiguous. The V and J ends lost 0 bases and 6 bases respectively, with 5 bases between them. This CDR3 region has 11 residues. The germline V gene encodes CDR1 GTSNPN and CDR2 SVGIG (reference sequence).

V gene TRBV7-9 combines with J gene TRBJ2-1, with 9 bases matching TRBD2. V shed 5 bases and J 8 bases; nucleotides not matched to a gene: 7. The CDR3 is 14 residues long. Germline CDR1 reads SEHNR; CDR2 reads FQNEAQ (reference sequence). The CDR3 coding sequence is TGTGCCAGCAGCCTTAGCGGGAGTTCCTATGAGCAGTTCTTC. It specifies CASSLSGSSYEQFF.

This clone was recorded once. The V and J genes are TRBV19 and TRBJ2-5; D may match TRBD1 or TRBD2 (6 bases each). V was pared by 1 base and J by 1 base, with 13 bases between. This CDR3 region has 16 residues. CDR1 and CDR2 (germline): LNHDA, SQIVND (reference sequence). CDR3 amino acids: CASSIVAGGPQETQYF. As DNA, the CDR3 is TGTGCCAGTAGTATAGTTGCCGGGGGCCCCCAAGAGACCCAGTACTTC.

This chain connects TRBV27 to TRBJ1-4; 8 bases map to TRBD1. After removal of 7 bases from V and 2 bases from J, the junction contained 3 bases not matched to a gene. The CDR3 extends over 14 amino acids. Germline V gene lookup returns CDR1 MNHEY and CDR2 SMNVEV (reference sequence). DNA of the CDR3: TGTGCCAGCAACAGGGGGGGCACTAATGAAAAACTGTTTTTT. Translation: CASNRGGTNEKLFF.

The DNA for the CDR3 is TGTGCCAGTAGCCCGGGACTAGGCGGCAATGAGCAGTTCTTC. It codes for CASSPGLGGNEQFF. The genes are TRBV19 and TRBJ2-1; TRBD2 matches 8 bases. The CDR3 is 14 amino acids. Looked up from germline, CDR1 is LNHDA and CDR2 is SQIVND (reference sequence). J lost 6 bases, V lost 6 bases, and 7 bases had no gene match.

The CDR3 DNA follows: TGTGCCAGCAGCTTAGACGGAGAAGGGGAGCTGTTTTTT. It yields the protein CASSLDGEGELFF. The rearrangement joins TRBV7-9 to TRBJ2-2; D gene unclear. Between the trimmed V and J ends, which lost 1 base and 8 bases, there was a span of 8 bases. The CDR3 runs 13 residues. Per the germline V gene, CDR1 is SEHNR and CDR2 is FQNEAQ (reference sequence).

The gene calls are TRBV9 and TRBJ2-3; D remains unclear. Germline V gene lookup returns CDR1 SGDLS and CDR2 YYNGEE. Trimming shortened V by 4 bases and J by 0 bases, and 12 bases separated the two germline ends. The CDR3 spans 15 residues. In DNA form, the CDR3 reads TGTGCCAGCAGCCCTGACGGTACTAGCACAGATACGCAGTATTTT. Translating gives CASSPDGTSTDTQYF.

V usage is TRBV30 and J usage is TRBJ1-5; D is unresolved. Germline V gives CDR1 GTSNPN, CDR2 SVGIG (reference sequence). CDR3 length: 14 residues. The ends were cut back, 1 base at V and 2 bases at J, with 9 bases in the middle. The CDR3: CAWSEGAGNQPQHF. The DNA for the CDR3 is TGTGCCTGGAGTGAGGGCGCCGGCAATCAGCCCCAGCATTTT. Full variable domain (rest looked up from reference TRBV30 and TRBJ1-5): SQTIHQWPATLVQPVGSPLSLECTVEGTSNPNLYWYRQAAGRGLQLLFYSVGIGQISSEVPQNLSASRPQDRQFILSSKKLLLSDSGFYLCAWSEGAGNQPQHFGDGTRLSIL.

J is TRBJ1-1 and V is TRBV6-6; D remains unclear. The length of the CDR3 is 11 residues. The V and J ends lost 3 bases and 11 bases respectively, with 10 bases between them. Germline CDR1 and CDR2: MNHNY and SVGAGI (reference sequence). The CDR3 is CASSYGESAFF. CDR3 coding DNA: TGTGCCAGCAGTTATGGCGAGTCGGCTTTCTTT.

This chain's CDR3 is CASIEGGSNYGYTF. In DNA form, the CDR3 reads TGTGCCAGCATAGAAGGGGGGTCTAACTATGGCTACACCTTC. The chain carries TRBV2 and TRBJ1-2; maybe TRBD1 (6 bases). There are 14 residues in the CDR3. Germline CDR1 reads SNHLY; CDR2 reads FYNNEI. V lost 7 bases to trimming and J lost 0 bases, with 12 bases between them.

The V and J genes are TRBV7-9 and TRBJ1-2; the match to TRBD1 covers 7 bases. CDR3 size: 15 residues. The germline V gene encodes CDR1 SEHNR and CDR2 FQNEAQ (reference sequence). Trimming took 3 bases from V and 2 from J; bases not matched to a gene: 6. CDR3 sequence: CASSFGGQVNYGYTF. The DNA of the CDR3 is TGTGCCAGCAGCTTCGGCGGACAGGTGAACTATGGCTACACCTTC.

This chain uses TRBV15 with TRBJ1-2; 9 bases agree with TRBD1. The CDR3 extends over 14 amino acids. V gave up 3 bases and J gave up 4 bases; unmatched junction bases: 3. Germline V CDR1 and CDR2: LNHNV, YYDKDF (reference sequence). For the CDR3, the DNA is TGTGCCACCAGCAGGGGACAGGGTCCCTATGGCTACACCTTC. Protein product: CATSRGQGPYGYTF.